This T cell receptor beta chain derives from a study of radiation and T cells in renal cell carcinoma. As for time point: baseline pretreatment blood. Specified treatment: 15 Gy SBRT to primary tumor, nephrectomy 4 weeks later. Sequencing used immunoSEQ multiplex PCR; TCRdb keeps in-frame clones, though not all of them. Seen here are 150,000 or so clones, around 90% observed once, and the top ten hold roughly 4.1%. Trimming at V came to 3 bases and at J to 3 bases, leaving 4 bases not matched to a gene. The CDR3 is 16 amino acids. Germline CDR1 and CDR2: SGHRS and YFSETQ. The clonotype comes from a woman aged 65 to 85 with renal cell carcinoma. This specimen consisted of blood, obtained from a patient whose treatment included radiotherapy and nephrectomy. The V gene is TRBV5-1, the J gene TRBJ2-7, with TRBD2 matching over 15 bases. CDR3 sequence: CASSYEGLAGGYEQYF. The CDR3 nucleotides are TGCGCCAGCAGCTACGAGGGACTAGCGGGGGGCTACGAGCAGTACTTC. The variable domain in full, completed from reference TRBV5-1 and TRBJ2-7, reads KAGVTQTPRYLIKTRGQQVTLSCSPISGHRSVSWYQQTPGQGLQFLFEYFSETQRNKGNFPGRFSGRQFSNSRSEMNVSTLELGDSALYLCASSYEGLAGGYEQYFGPGTRLTVT.